A selection of T cell receptor beta chains follows, all from one sample in a study of blood T cell repertoires in COVID-19. Data came from immunoSEQ multiplex PCR; TCRdb stores just in-frame clones and leaves some out. The sample contains over 150,000 clones, roughly 89% of which appear only once. Sequenced: peripheral blood. The receptors come from a man aged 50 or older with acute or convalescent COVID-19. Both conserved end residues are part of each CDR3. D genes are given only for firm matches. Rows may omit the clone size; those that give it use once, few, many or a size class.

clone size: NA
J gene: TRBJ1-2
V gene: TRBV5-4
D gene: TRBD1
CDR3 protein: CASSLGDSYNYGYTF
CDR3 DNA: TGTGCCAGCAGCTTGGGGGACAGCTATAACTATGGCTACACCTTC

clone size: NA
J gene: TRBJ2-2
V gene: TRBV27
D gene: TRBD1
CDR3 protein: CASIGTGYSAGELFF
CDR3 DNA: TGTGCCAGCATAGGGACAGGGTATTCCGCCGGGGAGCTGTTTTTT

clone size: NA
J gene: TRBJ2-5
V gene: TRBV11-3
D gene: NA
CDR3 protein: CASSLDLGHKGRQETQYF
CDR3 DNA: TGTGCCAGCAGCTTAGATCTCGGGCATAAGGGGAGGCAAGAGACCCAGTACTTC

clone size: NA
J gene: TRBJ1-5
V gene: TRBV2
D gene: TRBD1
CDR3 protein: CASRGNRGDQPQHF
CDR3 DNA: TGTGCCAGCAGGGGAAACAGGGGGGATCAGCCCCAGCATTTT

clone size: NA
J gene: TRBJ1-6
V gene: TRBV7-6
D gene: NA
CDR3 protein: CASSLGGYHNSPLHF
CDR3 DNA: TGTGCCAGCAGCTTAGGAGGGTACCATAATTCACCCCTCCACTTT

clone size: NA
J gene: TRBJ2-7
V gene: TRBV7-9
D gene: NA
CDR3 protein: CASSLGAGDYEQYF
CDR3 DNA: TGTGCCAGCAGCTTGGGTGCCGGGGACTACGAGCAGTACTTC

clone size: NA
J gene: TRBJ1-5
V gene: TRBV27
D gene: TRBD1
CDR3 protein: CASSFRQGSNQPQHF
CDR3 DNA: TGTGCCAGCAGTTTCCGACAGGGAAGCAATCAGCCCCAGCATTTT

clone size: NA
J gene: TRBJ2-2
V gene: TRBV5-4
D gene: NA
CDR3 protein: CASRTLGGDTGELFF
CDR3 DNA: TGTGCCAGCAGAACGTTAGGGGGAGATACCGGGGAGCTGTTTTTT

clone size: NA
J gene: TRBJ2-7
V gene: TRBV18
D gene: NA
CDR3 protein: CASSPQQPYEQYF
CDR3 DNA: TGTGCCAGCTCACCACAACAACCCTACGAGCAGTACTTC

clone size: NA
J gene: TRBJ2-5
V gene: TRBV9
D gene: TRBD2
CDR3 protein: CASSVAFGGNQETQYF
CDR3 DNA: TGTGCCAGCAGCGTAGCGTTCGGGGGGAATCAAGAGACCCAGTACTTC

clone size: once
J gene: TRBJ1-2
V gene: TRBV5-6
D gene: TRBD1
CDR3 protein: CASSWGQGGYTF
CDR3 DNA: TGTGCCAGCAGCTGGGGACAGGGTGGCTACACCTTC